A single sample is the source of the 10 T cell receptor beta chains below, sequenced in a study of control samples from healthy donors and cancer patients. Sequencing used immunoSEQ multiplex PCR; TCRdb keeps in-frame clones, though not all of them. The sample shows approximately 89,000 clones, about nine tenths of them seen only once. The source material was blood. Source of these receptors: a man aged 25-45 years in good health.

The J gene is TRBJ2-3, the V gene TRBV6-2 or TRBV6-3, with D unresolved. The CDR3 loop spans 12 amino acids. Trimming stripped 4 bases from V and 6 bases from J, with 8 bases between. CDR1 MNHEY and CDR2 SVGEGT come from the germline V gene. The DNA for the CDR3 is TGTGCCAGCAGTTCCCCGTGGGATACGCAGTATTTT. This codes for CASSSPWDTQYF.

CDR3 sequence reads: CASSPPRLAGGGTGELFF. The CDR3 bases are TGTGCCAGCAGCCCCCCACGACTAGCGGGGGGCGGGACCGGGGAGCTGTTTTTT. The chain employs TRBV7-9 and TRBJ2-2, with 13 bases fitting TRBD2. There are 18 residues in the CDR3. Germline V gives CDR1 SEHNR, CDR2 FQNEAQ (reference sequence). Trimming at V came to 5 bases and at J to 5 bases, leaving 11 bases not matched to a gene.

V and J are TRBV27 and TRBJ2-1; 7 positions match TRBD1. V gave up 4 bases and J gave up 7 bases; unmatched junction bases: 1. This CDR3 comprises 12 residues. Germline values: CDR1 MNHEY, CDR2 SMNVEV (reference sequence). In DNA form, the CDR3 reads TGTGCCAGCAGTTACAGGGGTAATGAGCAGTTCTTC. As protein: CASSYRGNEQFF.

The chain has TRBV6-1 and TRBJ1-1; unclear D gene. CDR1 is MNHNS, CDR2 SASEGT, per germline. The V end lost 2 bases, the J end lost 0 bases, and 16 bases lay between the germline ends. The CDR3 runs 17 residues. The CDR3 here is CASSEYLPDVMNTEAFF. CDR3 bases: TGTGCCAGCAGTGAATACCTCCCGGACGTGATGAACACTGAAGCTTTCTTT.

The rearrangement joins TRBV2 to TRBJ2-1; 9 nucleotides align to TRBD1. V gave up 6 bases and J gave up 8 bases; unmatched junction bases: 11. Germline V CDR1 and CDR2: SNHLY, FYNNEI. This CDR3 has 15 residues. In DNA, the CDR3 is TGTGCCAGCAGGGCGGGACAGGGCTCATTGGATGAGCAGTTCTTC. Translation: CASRAGQGSLDEQFF.

V and J are TRBV7-9 and TRBJ1-1; D may be TRBD1 (5 bases). CDR1 is SEHNR and CDR2 is FQNEAQ in the germline V gene (reference sequence). Deletions cut 4 bases from V and 7 bases from J, with 10 bases between. The CDR3 runs to 12 residues. CDR3 region: CASSWGVDEAFF. The CDR3 DNA reads as TGTGCCAGCAGCTGGGGGGTTGATGAAGCTTTCTTT. The full variable domain, its missing parts supplied by reference TRBV7-9 and TRBJ1-1, is DTGVSQNPRHKITKRGQNVTFRCDPISEHNRLYWYRQTLGQGPEFLTYFQNEAQLEKSRLLSDRFSAERPKGSFSTLEIQRTEQGDSAMYLCASSWGVDEAFFGQGTRLTVV.

The genes are TRBV24-1 and TRBJ2-3, with D tentatively TRBD2 (5 bases). V gave up 6 bases and J gave up 0 bases, with 15 bases separating them. Germline lookup yields CDR1 KGHDR and CDR2 SFDVKD. The CDR3 extends over 16 amino acids. The CDR3 DNA reads as TGTGCCACCAGTCCGCCCTTCGCGGGTAGCACAGATACGCAGTATTTT. Translation: CATSPPFAGSTDTQYF.

The V gene is TRBV30, the J gene TRBJ1-4; D unclear. This CDR3 is built from 13 residues. Germline CDR1 is GTSNPN and CDR2 is SVGIG (reference sequence). The V gene lost 5 bases and the J gene lost 0 bases, with 7 bases spanning the gap. The CDR3 spells CAWALATNEKLFF. The CDR3 coding sequence is TGTGCCTGGGCGCTTGCAACTAATGAAAAACTGTTTTTT. The full variable domain, rest sourced from reference TRBV30 and TRBJ1-4, is SQTIHQWPATLVQPVGSPLSLECTVEGTSNPNLYWYRQAAGRGLQLLFYSVGIGQISSEVPQNLSASRPQDRQFILSSKKLLLSDSGFYLCAWALATNEKLFFGSGTQLSVL.

The rearrangement uses TRBV6-5 and TRBJ2-1; D call uncertain. Trimming pared 2 bases from V and 2 bases from J, leaving 10 bases between. This CDR3 has 15 residues. Germline values: CDR1 MNHEY, CDR2 SVGAGI. The CDR3 DNA reads TGTGCCAGCAGTTACACAGAGGCCACCTACAATGAGCAGTTCTTC. It is translated as CASSYTEATYNEQFF.

The rearrangement uses TRBV18 and TRBJ2-5; D not certain. V lost 8 bases to trimming and J lost 5 bases, with 6 bases between them. CDR3 size: 10 residues. Looked up from germline, CDR1 is KGHSH and CDR2 is LQKENI. The CDR3 bases are TGTGCCAGCCTCGGGGAGACCCAGTACTTC. It is translated as CASLGETQYF.